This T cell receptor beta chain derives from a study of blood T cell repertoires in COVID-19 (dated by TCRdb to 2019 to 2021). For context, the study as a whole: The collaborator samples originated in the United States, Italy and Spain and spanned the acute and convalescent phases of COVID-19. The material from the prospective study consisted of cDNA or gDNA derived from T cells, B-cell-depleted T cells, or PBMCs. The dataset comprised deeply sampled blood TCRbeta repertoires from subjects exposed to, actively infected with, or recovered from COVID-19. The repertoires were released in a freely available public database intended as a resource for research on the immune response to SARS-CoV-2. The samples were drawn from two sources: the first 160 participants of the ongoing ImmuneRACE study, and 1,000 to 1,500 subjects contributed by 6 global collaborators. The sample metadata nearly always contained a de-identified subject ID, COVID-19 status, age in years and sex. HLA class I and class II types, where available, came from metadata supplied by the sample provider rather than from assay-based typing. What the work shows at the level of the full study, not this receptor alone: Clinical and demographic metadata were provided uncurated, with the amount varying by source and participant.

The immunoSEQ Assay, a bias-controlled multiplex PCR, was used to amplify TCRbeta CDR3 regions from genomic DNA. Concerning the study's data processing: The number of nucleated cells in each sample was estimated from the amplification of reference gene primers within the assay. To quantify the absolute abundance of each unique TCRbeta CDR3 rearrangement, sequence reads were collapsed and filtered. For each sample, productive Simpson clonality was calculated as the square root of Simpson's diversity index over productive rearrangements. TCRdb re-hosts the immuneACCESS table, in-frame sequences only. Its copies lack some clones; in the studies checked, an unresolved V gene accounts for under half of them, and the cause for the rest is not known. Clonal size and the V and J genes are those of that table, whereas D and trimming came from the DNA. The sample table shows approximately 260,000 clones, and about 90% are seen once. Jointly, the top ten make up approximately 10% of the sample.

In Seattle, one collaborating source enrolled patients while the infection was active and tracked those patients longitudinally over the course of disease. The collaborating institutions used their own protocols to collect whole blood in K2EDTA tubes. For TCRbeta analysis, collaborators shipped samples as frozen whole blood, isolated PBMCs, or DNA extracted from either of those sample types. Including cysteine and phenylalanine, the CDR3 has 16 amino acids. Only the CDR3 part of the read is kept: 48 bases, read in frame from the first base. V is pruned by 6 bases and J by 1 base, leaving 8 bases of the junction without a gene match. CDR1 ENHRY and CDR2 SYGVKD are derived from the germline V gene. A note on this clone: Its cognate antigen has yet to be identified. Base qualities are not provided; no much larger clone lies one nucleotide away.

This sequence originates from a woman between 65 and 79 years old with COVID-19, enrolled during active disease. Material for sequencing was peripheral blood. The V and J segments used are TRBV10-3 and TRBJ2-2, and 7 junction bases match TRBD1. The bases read TGTGCCATCAGACCAAGTGACAGGGAGAACACCGGGGAGCTGTTTTTT. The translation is CAIRPSDRENTGELFF.